These T cell receptor beta chains were read from a single sample in a study of blood T cell repertoires in COVID-19. Some clones are missing from TCRdb's copy, which holds only in-frame ones; the method was immunoSEQ multiplex PCR. The data show hundreds of thousands of clones, about nine tenths seen once. Specimen: peripheral blood. These receptors all stem from a man in his 60s who had recovered from COVID-19. The CDR3 runs from the conserved cysteine through the conserved F or W. D genes are given only for firm matches. Some rows mark clone size as missing; the rest say once, few, many or name a class of expanded clone.

CDR3 DNA,CDR3 protein,J gene,V gene,D gene,clone size
TGTGCCAGCTCACCACCTAGCGCCTCCTCCTACAATGAGCAGTTCTTC,CASSPPSASSYNEQFF,TRBJ2-1,TRBV18,NA,NA
TGTGCCAGCAAACAGACCGCACAAGAGACCCAGTACTTC,CASKQTAQETQYF,TRBJ2-5,TRBV2,NA,NA
TGTGCCAGCATCCGTGGAACCGGGACACTCTACGAGCAGTACTTC,CASIRGTGTLYEQYF,TRBJ2-7,TRBV28,NA,NA
TGTGCCAGCAGCCAAGAGGCGACTGCCCAAGAGACCCAGTACTTC,CASSQEATAQETQYF,TRBJ2-5,TRBV3-1/TRBV3-2,NA,NA
TGTGCCAGCAGCGCCGACAGGGGCGGTGGCACAGATACGCAGTATTTT,CASSADRGGGTDTQYF,TRBJ2-3,TRBV5-4,TRBD1,NA
TGCGCCAGCAGCTCGACAGGGGGCCGAACCTACGAGCAGTACTTC,CASSSTGGRTYEQYF,TRBJ2-7,TRBV5-1,TRBD1,NA
TGTGCCAGCAGCTTAGAAAAGGAGGGAGGAAGGGAGACCCAGTACTTC,CASSLEKEGGRETQYF,TRBJ2-5,TRBV7-9,NA,NA
TGTGCCAGTAGTTCCCCCCGCAGGGGGAGTGGCAATCAGCCCCAGCATTTT,CASSSPRRGSGNQPQHF,TRBJ1-5,TRBV19,TRBD1,once
TGTGCCAGCATGCTGGGGACAGGGGGTTCACCCCTCCACTTT,CASMLGTGGSPLHF,TRBJ1-6,TRBV4-2,TRBD1,once
TGTGCCAGTAGTATAGATCACGGGACTTCAATGGGGTATGGCTACACCTTC,CASSIDHGTSMGYGYTF,TRBJ1-2,TRBV19,NA,NA
TGTGCCAGCAGCCTCACCAGGGGGTATGGCTACACCTTC,CASSLTRGYGYTF,TRBJ1-2,TRBV7-3,TRBD1,NA
TGTGCCAGCAGTCTACAGGGGGCGTTTTCACCCCTCCACTTT,CASSLQGAFSPLHF,TRBJ1-6,TRBV7-9,TRBD1,NA
TGCGCCAGCAGCCCGGGACTAGCGGGAGCCTCCTACGAGCAGTACTTC,CASSPGLAGASYEQYF,TRBJ2-7,TRBV5-1,TRBD2,NA
TGTGCCAGCAGCGTAGTTAGCGGGGGGCCTGGCACCGGGGAGCTGTTTTTT,CASSVVSGGPGTGELFF,TRBJ2-2,TRBV9,TRBD2,NA
TGTGCCAGCAGTCGACTAGCGGGAGGGCCCAACGAGCAGTACTTC,CASSRLAGGPNEQYF,TRBJ2-7,TRBV3-1/TRBV3-2,TRBD2,NA
TGCAGCGTTCCATCCGGGAGCGACTATGGCTACACCTTC,CSVPSGSDYGYTF,TRBJ1-2,TRBV29-1,NA,NA